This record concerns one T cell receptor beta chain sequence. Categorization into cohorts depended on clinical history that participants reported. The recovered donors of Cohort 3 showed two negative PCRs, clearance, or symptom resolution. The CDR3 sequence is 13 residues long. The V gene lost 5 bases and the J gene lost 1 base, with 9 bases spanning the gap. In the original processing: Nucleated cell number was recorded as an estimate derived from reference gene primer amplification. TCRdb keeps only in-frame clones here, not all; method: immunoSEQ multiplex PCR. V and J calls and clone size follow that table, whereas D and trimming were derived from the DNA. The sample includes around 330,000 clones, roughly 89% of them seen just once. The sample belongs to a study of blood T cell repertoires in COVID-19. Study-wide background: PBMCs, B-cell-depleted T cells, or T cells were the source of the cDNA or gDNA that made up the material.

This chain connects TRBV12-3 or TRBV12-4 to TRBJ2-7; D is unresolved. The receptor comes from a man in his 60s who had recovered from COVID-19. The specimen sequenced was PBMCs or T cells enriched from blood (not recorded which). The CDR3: CASSPTVSYEQYF. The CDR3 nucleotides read TGTGCCAGCAGTCCGACTGTTTCCTACGAGCAGTACTTC.